Listed here are 21 T cell receptor beta chains from one sample, sequenced in a study of response to subunit inactivated influenza vaccine (dated by TCRdb to between 2017 and 2018). The library was made by RT-PCR. This sample was sequenced with an Illumina HiSeq 2500. TCRdb trimmed the raw reads at Q25, called clones with MiXCR and kept productive beta chains. Under each unique CDR3 protein, matching rows form one entry showing the most common genes and DNA. The sample table contains around 530,000 distinct CDR3 sequences; only one count was recorded for 15% to 20% of them. The leading ten clones occupy over 2.5% of the sample. Sample: CD4+ T cells sorted from PBMCs, taken 23 months after vaccination. These receptor sequences come from a man aged 45 to 75 who received an inactivated influenza vaccine. Donor details come from another sample of the same person, matched by shared clones.

This chain connects TRBV6-5 to TRBJ1-3; no definite D call. In germline, CDR1 is MNHEY, CDR2 SVGAGI. The V end lost 2 bases, the J end lost 0 bases, and 11 bases lay between the germline ends. The CDR3 has 16 residues. This CDR3 is CASSYIAVPSGNTIYF. The CDR3 DNA sequence: TGTGCCAGCAGTTACATCGCAGTCCCCTCTGGAAACACCATATATTTT.

CDR3 region: CASSGKVSGGNGEQYF. For the CDR3, the DNA is TGTGCCAGCAGCGGAAAAGTTAGCGGGGGGAATGGCGAGCAGTACTTC. The J gene is TRBJ2-7, the V gene TRBV7-8; 10 positions match TRBD2. The V gene's germline CDR1 is SGHVS and CDR2 FQNEAQ. The CDR3 consists of 16 residues. V was pared by 5 bases and J by 6 bases, with 13 bases of the junction left unmatched.

A few counts support this clonotype. This chain links TRBV20-1 with TRBJ2-5, with D maybe TRBD2 (6 bases). The length of the CDR3 is 13 residues. Germline assignment: CDR1 DFQATT and CDR2 SNEGSKA (reference sequence). V lost 6 bases to trimming and J lost 2 bases, with 13 bases between them. The CDR3 bases are TGCAGTGCCGGCGGGGTTCGTCAAGAGACCCAGTACTTC. The encoded protein is CSAGGVRQETQYF.

The rearrangement links TRBV11-2 to TRBJ2-5, with D possibly matching TRBD2 (6 bases). CDR1 and CDR2 (germline): SGHAT, FQNNGV. The ends were cut back, 0 bases at V and 3 bases at J, with 11 bases in the middle. The CDR3 runs to 15 residues. The CDR3 is CASSLEFGGEETQYF. CDR3 DNA sequence: TGTGCCAGCAGCTTAGAATTCGGGGGAGAAGAGACCCAGTACTTC.

This clonotype was picked up a small number of times. The chain combines TRBV7-2 with TRBJ1-1; D unresolved. This CDR3 has 15 amino acids. V was pared by 5 bases and J by 2 bases, with 15 bases between. Germline V lookup: CDR1 SGHTA, CDR2 FQGNSA. CDR3 nucleotide sequence: TGTGCCAGCAGCCCACATACATTAGTTAACACTGAAGCTTTCTTT. Its protein is CASSPHTLVNTEAFF.

This clonotype was counted at least ten times. The chain combines TRBV10-3 with TRBJ2-7, with TRBD1 identical over 7 bases. V shed 6 bases, J shed 2 bases, and the junction held 7 bases outside the gene matches. Germline lookup yields CDR1 ENHRY and CDR2 SYGVKD. This CDR3 contains 14 residues. The CDR3 DNA reads TGTGCCATCAGCGGGGTAAGGGGGCCCTACGAGCAGTACTTC. Translation: CAISGVRGPYEQYF.

The CDR3 sequence is CASSVETSGFHEQYF. The DNA for the CDR3 is TGTGCCAGCAGCGTAGAAACTAGCGGGTTCCACGAGCAGTACTTC. The J gene is TRBJ2-7, the V gene TRBV9; 9 nucleotides agree with TRBD2. Germline values: CDR1 SGDLS, CDR2 YYNGEE. J gave up 5 bases and V 0 bases, and 6 bases lay outside the gene matches. This CDR3 region has 15 residues. Supplemented by reference TRBV9 and TRBJ2-7, the full variable domain reads DSGVTQTPKHLITATGQRVTLRCSPRSGDLSVYWYQQSLDQGLQFLIQYYNGEERAKGNILERFSAQQFPDLHSELNLSSLELGDSALYFCASSVETSGFHEQYFGPGTRLTVT.

This clonotype came up a few times. The CDR3 bases are TGCAGTGCTACCCTAGCGGGCACAGATACGCAGTATTTT. This encodes CSATLAGTDTQYF. J is TRBJ2-3 and V is TRBV20-1, with 7 bases matching TRBD2. There are 13 residues in the CDR3. Germline trimming cut 4 bases from V and 1 base from J; bases unmatched to any gene: 2. Germline assignment: CDR1 DFQATT and CDR2 SNEGSKA (reference sequence).

The sample holds a few counts of this clonotype. This CDR3 reads CSAFLSVRSYEQYF. CDR3 in DNA: TGCAGTGCATTCCTTAGCGTTAGATCCTACGAGCAGTACTTC. The J gene is TRBJ2-7, the V gene TRBV20-1, with TRBD2 as a possible D gene (5 bases). CDR3 size: 14 residues. CDR1 is DFQATT and CDR2 is SNEGSKA in the germline V gene (reference sequence). V lost 6 bases and J lost 1, with 16 bases in between.

This clonotype was seen at least ten times. The chain links TRBV12-3 or TRBV12-4 to TRBJ1-3; D uncertain. Deletions cut 0 bases from V and 0 bases from J, with 3 bases between. This CDR3 has 14 residues. The CDR3 region is CASSLARSGNTIYF. DNA of the CDR3: TGTGCCAGCAGTTTAGCCCGCTCTGGAAACACCATATATTTT.

This clonotype showed up just a few times. This CDR3 reads CASSLPTYNEQFF. Here the CDR3 DNA reads TGTGCCAGCAGCTTACCGACCTACAATGAGCAGTTCTTC. V usage is TRBV7-2 and J usage is TRBJ2-1, with unresolved D. Germline V gene sequence: CDR1 SGHTA, CDR2 FQGNSA. CDR3 length equals 13 residues. V was trimmed by 2 bases and J by 2 bases, leaving 4 bases between them.

This clonotype was seen more than once but under ten times. The genes are TRBV4-2 and TRBJ2-7, with 12 bases identical to TRBD2. The CDR3 is 15 residues long. Germline V lookup: CDR1 LGHNA, CDR2 YNFKEQ. Trimming cost V 4 bases and J 5 bases; bases outside gene matches: 6. The CDR3 nucleotides are TGTGCCAGCAGCCTAATGCTAGCGGGAGGGGACGAGCAGTACTTC. Residues: CASSLMLAGGDEQYF.

This rearrangement joins TRBV7-9 to TRBJ1-1, with TRBD1 identical over 7 bases. Trimming at V came to 2 bases and at J to 3 bases, leaving 9 bases not matched to a gene. Germline CDR1 SEHNR, CDR2 FQNEAQ (reference sequence). The CDR3 length is 16 residues. The CDR3: CASSLFGRGLDTEAFF. The CDR3 nucleotides read TGTGCCAGCAGCTTATTTGGCAGGGGGTTGGACACTGAAGCTTTCTTT.

This clonotype was counted between two and nine times. J is TRBJ2-3 and V is TRBV20-1; D gene uncertain. V dropped 6 bases and J dropped 3 bases, with 7 bases sitting between them. CDR1 and CDR2 from the germline V gene are DFQATT and SNEGSKA (reference sequence). CDR3 length equals 11 residues. The DNA for the CDR3 is TGCAGTGCCATTAGTACAGATACGCAGTATTTT. This gives the protein CSAISTDTQYF.

This sequence joins TRBV20-1 and TRBJ2-1, with 13 bases aligning to TRBD2. The trim removed 5 bases at V and 9 bases at J, leaving 10 bases unmatched. From germline, CDR1 is DFQATT and CDR2 SNEGSKA (reference sequence). The CDR3 loop spans 15 amino acids. This CDR3 is CSASGLAGRYGEQFF. CDR3 DNA: TGCAGTGCTTCGGGACTAGCGGGAAGGTATGGTGAGCAGTTCTTC.

This clonotype came up a few times. The CDR3 DNA sequence: TGTGCCAGCAGTTTTCATAGGGGATCCTCTGGGGCCAACGTCCTGACTTTC. This sequence encodes CASSFHRGSSGANVLTF. V is TRBV12-3 or TRBV12-4 and J is TRBJ2-6; possible D gene TRBD1, 5 bases. Trimming stripped 3 bases from V and 0 bases from J, with 12 bases between. This CDR3 spans 17 amino acids.

The chain couples TRBV11-3 to TRBJ2-3; D gene ambiguous. The CDR3 sequence is 15 residues long. V lost 5 bases, J lost 1 base, and 13 bases lay in between. The germline CDR1 and CDR2 sequences are SGHNT and YENEEA. The CDR3: CASSRTDSRTDTQYF. The CDR3 DNA reads TGTGCCAGCAGCCGCACCGATAGTCGCACAGATACGCAGTATTTT.

With respect to this clonotype: This may be a read error, as it is one base from a much larger clone. The V and J genes are TRBV20-1 and TRBJ1-5, with D perhaps TRBD1 (5 bases). The CDR3 runs to 15 residues. CDR1 is DFQATT, CDR2 SNEGSKA, per germline (reference sequence). CDR3 nucleotides: TGCAGTGCTAGGAAGGGACCCGCGGAGTATCAGCCCGAGCATTTT. Translation: CSARKGPAEYQPEHF.

This clonotype was observed a handful of times. This CDR3 reads CASSFGQLRGTDTQYF. The CDR3, as DNA: TGTGCCAGCAGCTTCGGACAGCTCCGGGGGACAGATACGCAGTATTTT. The chain uses TRBV7-9 and TRBJ2-3; D possibly uses TRBD1 or TRBD2 (6 bases each). Trimming shortened V by 3 bases and J by 3 bases, and 16 bases separated the two germline ends. This CDR3 comprises 16 residues. Germline V gives CDR1 SEHNR, CDR2 FQNEAQ (reference sequence).

This clonotype was found a few times. The chain joins TRBV2 to TRBJ2-7, with no clear D. The V end lost 7 bases, the J end lost 2 bases, and 15 bases lay between the germline ends. The germline gives CDR1 SNHLY, CDR2 FYNNEI. This CDR3 has 14 amino acids. In DNA, the CDR3 is TGTGCCAGCATTCCCGGTGGACGGCCCTACGAGCAGTACTTC. This sequence encodes CASIPGGRPYEQYF.

The chain links TRBV4-2 to TRBJ2-2, with 7 bases matching TRBD2. This CDR3 comprises 14 residues. In germline, CDR1 is LGHNA, CDR2 YNFKEQ. Trimming at V came to 2 bases and at J to 7 bases, leaving 4 bases not matched to a gene. The CDR3 DNA sequence: TGTGCCAGCAGCCAACTAGCGGTGGGCGGGGAGCTGTTTTTT. Translated: CASSQLAVGGELFF.